The 27 T cell receptor beta chains reported below all come from one sample, sequenced in a study of blood T cells in healthy people across ages. Sample-barcoded 5' priming and a J-beta primer mix drove a second PCR of roughly 6 to 12 cycles. TCRdb ran MiXCR on the 5' RACE reads and lists one entry per CDR3 protein. Of about a million distinct CDR3 sequences listed, around two fifths are singletons. Sample: blood. The receptors stem from a man aged 18 to 29 in good health.

The chain links TRBV25-1 to TRBJ1-1, with D hard to call. The CDR3 is made up of 16 amino acids. Trimming removed 7 bases at V and 5 bases at J, with 23 bases between. The V gene's germline CDR1 is MGHDK and CDR2 SYGVNS. CDR3 protein: CASTTDPETRGTEAFF. In nucleotides, the CDR3 is TGTGCCAGCACTACGGACCCCGAGACACGAGGGACTGAAGCTTTCTTT.

The V and J genes are TRBV7-2 and TRBJ1-1, with D hard to call. CDR3 length: 13 residues. Trimming removed 1 base at V and 5 bases at J, with 8 bases between. Germline CDR1 reads SGHTA; CDR2 reads FQGNSA. CDR3 sequence reads: CASSLDPITEAFF. The CDR3 nucleotides read TGTGCCAGCAGCTTAGACCCGATTACTGAAGCTTTCTTT.

This sequence joins TRBV29-1 and TRBJ1-1; no firm D call. CDR3 length: 10 amino acids. Germline loops: CDR1 SQVTM, CDR2 ANQGSEA. This chain's CDR3 is CSFQDTEAFF. DNA for the CDR3: TGCAGTTTCCAGGACACTGAAGCTTTCTTT.

The chain employs TRBV7-2 and TRBJ2-5; the match to TRBD2 covers 12 bases. V was clipped by 1 base and J by 11 bases; unmatched bases: 14. Germline loops: CDR1 SGHTA, CDR2 FQGNSA. The CDR3 totals 17 residues. The CDR3 nucleotides read TGTGCCAGCAGCTTAGATCCTAGCGGGGGGGCAAGGGGAGAGCAGTACTTC. This codes for CASSLDPSGGARGEQYF.

With regard to this clonotype: One end of the junction varies from germline; a read error may be responsible. The chain has TRBV20-1 and TRBJ1-5; D is possibly TRBD1 (6 bases). CDR3 length equals 17 residues. Germline-derived CDR1 and CDR2 are DFQATT and SNEGSKA (reference sequence). The CDR3 here is CSASRALTGAGNQPQHF. The CDR3 region has the DNA TGCAGTGCTAGTAGGGCTTTGACGGGGGCAGGTAATCAGCCTCAGCATTTT.

V gene TRBV12-1 combines with J gene TRBJ1-2. TRBV12-1 is an annotated pseudogene. CDR3 length: 12 amino acids. CDR3 in DNA: TGTGCCAGCACCCATCCGCCCTCTGGCTACACCTTC. Its translation is CASTHPPSGYTF.

A few counts support this clonotype. This sequence joins TRBV7-2 and TRBJ1-1; D not resolved. Between the trimmed V and J ends, which lost 4 bases and 0 bases, there was a span of 9 bases. CDR1 SGHTA and CDR2 FQGNSA come from the germline V gene. This CDR3 region has 14 residues. The CDR3 nucleotides are TGTGCCAGCAGCTCTACCACAGTGAACACTGAAGCTTTCTTT. Protein sequence: CASSSTTVNTEAFF.

The rearrangement uses TRBV29-1 and TRBJ2-1; D gene unclear. V was pared by 7 bases and J by 9 bases, with 16 bases between. The germline gives CDR1 SQVTM, CDR2 ANQGSEA. The CDR3 covers 12 residues. The CDR3, as DNA: TGCAGCGGCACCCTACAGCCAGGTGAGCAGTTCTTC. This gives the protein CSGTLQPGEQFF.

The rearrangement joins TRBV5-1 to TRBJ1-1; 7 bases line up with TRBD1. With 5 bases clipped from V and 3 bases from J, the junction kept 4 bases outside the gene matches. The CDR3 runs 13 residues. Looked up from germline, CDR1 is SGHRS and CDR2 is YFSETQ. This CDR3 reads CASRRDSDTEAFF. DNA for the CDR3: TGCGCCAGCAGACGGGACAGTGACACTGAAGCTTTCTTT.

The chain combines TRBV20-1 with TRBJ2-1; no clear D. CDR1 is DFQATT and CDR2 is SNEGSKA in the germline V gene (reference sequence). The length of the CDR3 is 11 residues. Deletions cut 4 bases from V and 14 bases from J, with 15 bases between. This CDR3 reads CSATDTSSKFF. CDR3 coding DNA: TGCAGTGCTACCGATACAAGTAGTAAGTTCTTC.

This clonotype is a singleton in its sample. A much larger clone differs by one base, so this may be a read error. The chain joins TRBV29-1 to TRBJ2-1; D unclear. In germline, CDR1 is SQVTM, CDR2 ANQGSEA. Trimming pared 4 bases from V and 0 bases from J, leaving 10 bases between. CDR3 length: 14 amino acids. This chain's CDR3 is CSVARKASYNEQFF. The CDR3 DNA follows: TGCAGCGTTGCTCGTAAAGCCTCCTACAATGAGCAGTTCTTC.

The chain recombines TRBV5-1 with TRBJ2-2; D gene unclear. Germline CDR1 reads SGHRS; CDR2 reads YFSETQ. The length of the CDR3 is 13 residues. Trimming cost V 0 bases and J 3 bases, with 3 bases left between them. CDR3 region: CASSLADTGELFF. The CDR3 DNA sequence: TGCGCCAGCAGCTTGGCGGACACCGGGGAGCTGTTTTTT.

This clonotype was seen many times. The chain uses TRBV6-5 and TRBJ2-3, with no clear D. Between the trimmed V and J ends, which lost 0 bases and 2 bases, there was a span of 6 bases. This CDR3 region has 14 residues. The V gene's germline CDR1 is MNHEY and CDR2 SVGAGI. Written as DNA, the CDR3 is TGTGCCAGCAGTTACTCGACCGACACAGATACGCAGTATTTT. This encodes CASSYSTDTDTQYF.

The table lists this clonotype with many counts. J is TRBJ1-2 and V is TRBV10-3; the match to TRBD1 covers 8 bases. This CDR3 spans 14 amino acids. Looked up from germline, CDR1 is ENHRY and CDR2 is SYGVKD. Unmatched junction bases numbered 7, after V lost 10 bases and J lost 0 bases. CDR3 coding DNA: TGTGCCACAACGGACAGGGCGGCTAACTATGGCTACACCTTC. It translates to CATTDRAANYGYTF.

This clonotype was counted only a few times. The chain is built from TRBV29-1 and TRBJ1-5, with TRBD1 matching 7 bases. This CDR3 has 13 residues. Germline CDR1 and CDR2: SQVTM and ANQGSEA. V shed 4 bases and J 3 bases; nucleotides not matched to a gene: 3. The CDR3: CSVGQGDNQPQHF. DNA for the CDR3: TGCAGCGTTGGCCAGGGGGACAATCAGCCCCAGCATTTT.

The V call is TRBV6-5, the J call TRBJ2-2; 11 bases fit TRBD1. Germline CDR1 reads MNHEY; CDR2 reads SVGAGI. J was trimmed by 6 bases and V by 4 bases; bases with no gene match: 7. The CDR3 runs 16 residues. CDR3 bases: TGTGCCAGCAGTTCCGGACAGGGGGCTTATCCCGGGGAGCTGTTTTTT. Its translation is CASSSGQGAYPGELFF.

This clonotype was counted ten times or more. The chain combines TRBV9 with TRBJ2-1; no firm D call. This CDR3 has 11 amino acids. V lost 0 bases, J lost 9 bases, and 4 bases lay in between. The germline gives CDR1 SGDLS, CDR2 YYNGEE. The CDR3 loop reads CASSVGGEQFF. CDR3 DNA sequence: TGTGCCAGCAGCGTAGGAGGTGAGCAGTTCTTC. Drawing the rest from reference TRBV9 and TRBJ2-1, the complete variable domain is DSGVTQTPKHLITATGQRVTLRCSPRSGDLSVYWYQQSLDQGLQFLIQYYNGEERAKGNILERFSAQQFPDLHSELNLSSLELGDSALYFCASSVGGEQFFGPGTRLTVL.

This chain uses TRBV20-1 with TRBJ1-1; D is ambiguous. CDR3 length equals 14 residues. Trimming pared 0 bases from V and 7 bases from J, leaving 15 bases between. CDR1 is DFQATT, CDR2 SNEGSKA, per germline (reference sequence). The CDR3 DNA is TGCAGTGCTAGAGATAGCTCGGCGGACGGTGAAGCTTTCTTT. Translation gives CSARDSSADGEAFF.

A few counts support this clonotype. The gene calls are TRBV10-3 and TRBJ2-7; unclear D gene. There are 18 residues in the CDR3. Looked up from germline, CDR1 is ENHRY and CDR2 is SYGVKD. V was clipped by 1 base and J by 0 bases, with 19 bases between them. CDR3 protein: CAISEFVMDGSFSYEQYF. The CDR3 DNA sequence: TGTGCCATCAGTGAGTTCGTTATGGACGGCTCGTTCTCCTACGAGCAGTACTTC.

A word on this clonotype: A much larger clonotype is one base distant, so this may be a read error. The chain joins TRBV29-1 to TRBJ2-1; 8 positions match TRBD1. The CDR3 runs 15 residues. The V gene's germline CDR1 is SQVTM and CDR2 ANQGSEA. Written as DNA, the CDR3 is TGCGGCGTTGAGTGGTCATCCGGGACAGGTAATGAGCAGTTCTTC. It specifies CGVEWSSGTGNEQFF.

The V and J genes are TRBV5-6 and TRBJ2-7, with D tentatively TRBD1 (5 bases). CDR1 SGHDT and CDR2 YYEEEE come from the germline V gene. The CDR3 spans 14 residues. V was pared by 0 bases and J by 0 bases, with 7 bases between. CDR3 sequence (DNA): TGTGCCAGCAGCTTGGCAGACAGCTCCTACGAGCAGTACTTC. Its translation is CASSLADSSYEQYF.

This clonotype occurred a few times. This chain connects TRBV6-5 to TRBJ1-2; 7 bases fit TRBD1. This CDR3 is built from 14 residues. Germline-derived CDR1 and CDR2 are MNHEY and SVGAGI. Trimming removed 2 bases from V and 3 bases from J; junction bases left unmatched: 3. CDR3 DNA sequence: TGTGCCAGCAGTTACACCGACAGGGACTATGGCTACACCTTC. Translating gives CASSYTDRDYGYTF.

This clonotype was detected ten times or more. This chain joins TRBV27 and TRBJ2-5; D is tentatively TRBD1 or TRBD2 (5 bases each). The germline CDR1 and CDR2 sequences are MNHEY and SMNVEV (reference sequence). Trimming took 5 bases from V and 5 from J, leaving 18 bases between them. The CDR3 spans 15 residues. The CDR3 coding sequence is TGTGCCAGCAGTACTATTGGGGGTCCAATGGAGACCCAGTACTTC. The encoded protein is CASSTIGGPMETQYF.

The rearrangement uses TRBV2 and TRBJ1-5; TRBD1 aligns across 10 bases. Trimming cost V 1 base and J 7 bases; bases outside gene matches: 4. CDR1 and CDR2 from the germline V gene are SNHLY and FYNNEI. The CDR3 covers 15 residues. DNA of the CDR3: TGTGCCAGCAGTGAAGGACAGGGGGCGAGCCAGCCCCAGCATTTT. Protein: CASSEGQGASQPQHF.

This clonotype was picked up a small number of times. This chain links TRBV6-5 with TRBJ2-3, with 10 bases fitting TRBD1. CDR1 and CDR2 (germline): MNHEY, SVGAGI. The V segment lost 5 bases and the J segment 3 bases; nucleotides outside the gene matches: 5. The CDR3 consists of 15 residues. In DNA form, the CDR3 reads TGTGCCAGCAGTGCCGGGACAGGGGTGACAGATACGCAGTATTTT. This gives the protein CASSAGTGVTDTQYF.

The chain joins TRBV5-1 to TRBJ1-5; D call uncertain. V gave up 0 bases and J gave up 4 bases, with 17 bases separating them. Looked up from germline, CDR1 is SGHRS and CDR2 is YFSETQ. The CDR3 has 17 residues. CDR3 DNA sequence: TGCGCCAGCAGCTTGGTCCCAGGAGAGGGCCTTAATCAGCCCCAGCATTTT. Translation gives CASSLVPGEGLNQPQHF.

There are a few counts of this clonotype. An end of the junction does not agree with germline; a read error may underlie this. The gene calls are TRBV4-2 and TRBJ1-2, with D maybe TRBD1 (5 bases). CDR3 length equals 16 residues. Germline-derived CDR1 and CDR2 are LGHNA and YNFKEQ. CDR3 region: CASTQRGPQVLYGYTF. CDR3 DNA: TGTGCCAGCACCCAACGTGGACCACAGGTTCTCTATGGCTACACCTTC.